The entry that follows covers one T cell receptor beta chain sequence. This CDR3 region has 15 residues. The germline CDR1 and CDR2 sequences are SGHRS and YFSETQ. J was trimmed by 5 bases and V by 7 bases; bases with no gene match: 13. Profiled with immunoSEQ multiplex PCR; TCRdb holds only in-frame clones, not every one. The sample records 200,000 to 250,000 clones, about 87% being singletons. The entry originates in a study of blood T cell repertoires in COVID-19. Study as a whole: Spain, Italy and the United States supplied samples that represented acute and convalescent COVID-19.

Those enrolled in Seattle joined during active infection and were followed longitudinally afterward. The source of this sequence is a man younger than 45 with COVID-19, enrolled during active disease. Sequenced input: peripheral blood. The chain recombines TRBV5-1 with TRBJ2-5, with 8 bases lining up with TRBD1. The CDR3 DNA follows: TGCGCCAGCGCCCGGACAGGGTTAGAGGGGGAGACCCAGTACTTC. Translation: CASARTGLEGETQYF.